These 20 T cell receptor beta chains share one sample of origin, sequenced in a study of T cells after yellow fever vaccination (dated by TCRdb to the late 2010s). The method was 5' RACE. TCRdb records Illumina NovaSeq 6000 as the sequencer. TCRdb reran the public reads through fastp at Q25 and MiXCR, keeping productive beta chains. Rows with a matching CDR3 protein are joined into one entry that keeps the most common DNA and genes. In this sample the table shows a few hundred thousand distinct CDR3 sequences, around 4.1% of which occur a single time. The ten most abundant clones make up 20% to 25% of the sample. What the treatment or condition label conveys for this sample: live attenuated yellow fever vaccine strain. The sequences come from PBMCs, collected 5 days after the yellow fever booster vaccination. All receptors come from a young man who received the YFV17D yellow fever vaccine.

The sample holds many counts of this clonotype. The gene calls are TRBV7-3 and TRBJ2-3; TRBD1 matches at 11 bases. The CDR3 is 16 amino acids. V dropped 5 bases and J dropped 5; count of bases not matched to a gene: 9. Per the germline V gene, CDR1 is SGHTA and CDR2 is FQGTGA. This CDR3 is CASSRIGQGAGDTQYF. Written as DNA, the CDR3 is TGTGCCAGCAGCCGAATCGGACAGGGGGCTGGAGATACGCAGTATTTT.

The chain combines TRBV6-2 or TRBV6-3 with TRBJ2-7; the D gene is possibly TRBD2 (5 bases). Germline V gene sequence: CDR1 MNHEY, CDR2 SVGEGT. V lost 5 bases and J 2 bases, leaving 10 bases between the germline ends. The CDR3 is 13 residues long. CDR3 sequence (DNA): TGTGCCAGCAGTGAGGGCAGAACCTACGAGCAGTACGTC. Residues: CASSEGRTYEQYV.

This clonotype has more than one count but fewer than ten. The J gene is TRBJ2-1, the V gene TRBV7-9, with a weak D call TRBD2 (6 bases). This CDR3 spans 16 amino acids. From germline, CDR1 is SEHNR and CDR2 FQNEAQ (reference sequence). V was trimmed by 2 bases and J by 7 bases, leaving 18 bases between them. The CDR3 coding sequence is TGTGCCAGCAGCTTACCGGGGGTCAGTAGTATTAATGAGCAGTTCTTC. Its translation is CASSLPGVSSINEQFF.

This chain joins TRBV20-1 and TRBJ2-1; 15 nucleotides match TRBD2. The CDR3 is 18 residues long. With 5 bases clipped from V and 6 bases from J, the junction kept 14 bases outside the gene matches. CDR1 DFQATT and CDR2 SNEGSKA come from the germline V gene (reference sequence). This CDR3 is CSAPLGLAGGPGGNEQFF. CDR3 sequence (DNA): TGCAGTGCTCCTCTTGGACTAGCGGGGGGGCCTGGGGGCAATGAGCAGTTCTTC.

V usage is TRBV4-3 and J usage is TRBJ2-1; maybe TRBD1 (6 bases). V gave up 1 base and J gave up 9 bases, with 16 bases separating them. Germline CDR1 is LGHNA and CDR2 is YSLEER. The CDR3 totals 15 residues. CDR3 coding DNA: TGCGCCAGCAGCCAAGGTGGGGGCTTGAGGGGTGAGCAGTTCTTC. This gives the protein CASSQGGGLRGEQFF.

The sample holds a few counts of this clonotype. The chain uses TRBV5-4 and TRBJ2-5; D unclear. Per germline, CDR1 SGHNT and CDR2 YYREEE (reference sequence). V lost 3 bases and J lost 5, with 14 bases in between. CDR3 size: 14 residues. The DNA for the CDR3 is TGTGCCAGCAGCTCCGGGCAGAAACTCGAGACCCAGTACTTC. Its protein product is CASSSGQKLETQYF. The complete variable domain, with remaining parts taken from reference TRBV5-4 and TRBJ2-5, reads ETGVTQSPTHLIKTRGQQVTLRCSSQSGHNTVSWYQQALGQGPQFIFQYYREEENGRGNFPPRFSGLQFPNYSSELNVNALELDDSALYLCASSSGQKLETQYFGPGTRLLVL.

This clonotype was detected a few times. This chain joins TRBV2 and TRBJ2-7, with 16 bases matching TRBD2. Germline-derived CDR1 and CDR2 are SNHLY and FYNNEI. With 0 bases clipped from V and 7 bases from J, the junction kept 9 bases outside the gene matches. There are 18 residues in the CDR3. The CDR3 coding sequence is TGTGCCAGCAGTGAAGCCAGGGGACTAGCGGGGGGGCAGGATGAGCAGTACTTC. This encodes CASSEARGLAGGQDEQYF.

The chain employs TRBV29-1 and TRBJ1-1, with TRBD1 as a possible D gene (5 bases). The length of the CDR3 is 11 residues. Germline V CDR1 and CDR2: SQVTM, ANQGSEA. Trimming took 5 bases from V and 1 from J, leaving 5 bases between them. The CDR3 DNA reads as TGCAGCGTTACAGGGAACACTGAAGCTTTCTTT. Protein sequence: CSVTGNTEAFF.

This clonotype appeared a few times. The J gene is TRBJ1-2, the V gene TRBV29-1, with D possibly being TRBD1 (6 bases). V dropped 1 base and J dropped 4 bases, with 10 bases sitting between them. The CDR3 runs 13 residues. The germline V gene encodes CDR1 SQVTM and CDR2 ANQGSEA. For the CDR3, the DNA is TGCAGCGTTGAAGGGGGACAAAGCTATGGCTACACCTTC. Its translation: CSVEGGQSYGYTF.

This clonotype was seen repeatedly, ten times or more. The CDR3: CSAEGFRGANYGYTF. CDR3 bases: TGCAGCGCCGAAGGGTTCAGGGGGGCTAACTATGGCTACACCTTC. The chain is built from TRBV29-1 and TRBJ1-2; 7 bases map to TRBD1. Germline trimming cut 7 bases from V and 0 bases from J; bases unmatched to any gene: 11. CDR1 is SQVTM, CDR2 ANQGSEA, per germline. CDR3 size: 15 residues. Filled out from reference TRBV29-1 and TRBJ1-2, the complete variable domain reads SAVISQKPSRDICQRGTSLTIQCQVDSQVTMMFWYRQQPGQSLTLIATANQGSEATYESGFVIDKFPISRPNLTFSTLTVSNMSPEDSSIYLCSAEGFRGANYGYTFGSGTRLTVV.

This clonotype was picked up many times. The V call is TRBV20-1, the J call TRBJ2-5; 9 bases align to TRBD2. Germline V gives CDR1 DFQATT, CDR2 SNEGSKA (reference sequence). CDR3 size: 19 residues. The J segment lost 2 bases and the V segment lost 4 bases, leaving 20 bases of the junction unmatched. This CDR3 reads CSATDGVAGVGGSQETQYF. Here the CDR3 DNA reads TGCAGTGCTACCGACGGGGTAGCGGGGGTGGGTGGAAGTCAAGAGACCCAGTACTTC.

This clonotype was observed many times. The CDR3 spells CASSRGGGARLDIQYF. The CDR3 coding sequence is TGCGCCAGCAGCCGGGGCGGGGGGGCCCGGCTCGACATTCAGTACTTC. The rearrangement joins TRBV4-3 to TRBJ2-4; 9 bases are a match to TRBD2. The germline V gene encodes CDR1 LGHNA and CDR2 YSLEER. The CDR3 extends over 16 amino acids. The V and J ends lost 4 bases and 8 bases, in that order; junction bases with no gene match: 12.

This clonotype was recorded a few times. This chain links TRBV6-5 with TRBJ2-4; the match to TRBD1 covers 9 bases. There are 15 residues in the CDR3. The germline V gene encodes CDR1 MNHEY and CDR2 SVGAGI. V lost 0 bases and J lost 6; bases outside the gene matches: 3. This CDR3 reads CASSYSPGQGNIQYF. The CDR3 nucleotides are TGTGCCAGCAGTTACTCTCCGGGACAGGGAAACATTCAGTACTTC.

This clonotype came up a few times. V and J are TRBV4-3 and TRBJ2-1; D might be TRBD2 (6 bases). The germline V and J ends were trimmed by 3 bases and 8 bases, with 14 bases remaining between them. Germline V CDR1 and CDR2: LGHNA, YSLEER. The CDR3 is made up of 14 amino acids. For the CDR3, the DNA is TGCGCCAGCAGCCACAAGGGACTCTTCCATGAGCAGTTCTTC. Translated: CASSHKGLFHEQFF.

This clonotype was observed many times. This chain uses TRBV27 with TRBJ2-3; D possibly matches TRBD1 or TRBD2 (5 bases each). This CDR3 region has 15 residues. V was shortened by 5 bases and J by 1 base, with 13 bases between the two germline ends. CDR1 and CDR2 from the germline V gene are MNHEY and SMNVEV (reference sequence). CDR3 DNA: TGTGCCAGCAGTCTGGGGGTTTCAGGCACAGATACGCAGTATTTT. Translating gives CASSLGVSGTDTQYF.

This clonotype has a handful of counts. The chain couples TRBV7-2 to TRBJ2-5, with 11 bases fitting TRBD2. Germline lookup yields CDR1 SGHTA and CDR2 FQGNSA. The V and J ends lost 5 bases and 5 bases, in that order; junction bases with no gene match: 7. The CDR3 covers 15 residues. In DNA, the CDR3 is TGTGCCAGCAGCCTACCGACTAGCGGGGTGGAGACCCAGTACTTC. This sequence encodes CASSLPTSGVETQYF.

J is TRBJ2-1 and V is TRBV6-5; D unresolved. The V end lost 0 bases, the J end lost 6 bases, and 6 bases lay between the germline ends. The CDR3 runs 13 residues. The germline gives CDR1 MNHEY, CDR2 SVGAGI. The CDR3 loop is CASSYSWGNEQFF. CDR3 bases: TGTGCCAGCAGTTACTCGTGGGGCAATGAGCAGTTCTTC.

The chain recombines TRBV9 with TRBJ2-1, with TRBD2 identical over 10 bases. Trimming cost V 0 bases and J 15 bases; bases outside gene matches: 9. There are 14 residues in the CDR3. Per the germline V gene, CDR1 is SGDLS and CDR2 is YYNGEE. The CDR3 protein is CASSVEGSGGTGFF. The CDR3 DNA is TGTGCCAGCAGCGTAGAAGGTAGCGGGGGGACGGGGTTCTTC. The entire variable domain, with the rest obtained from reference TRBV9 and TRBJ2-1, is as follows: DSGVTQTPKHLITATGQRVTLRCSPRSGDLSVYWYQQSLDQGLQFLIQYYNGEERAKGNILERFSAQQFPDLHSELNLSSLELGDSALYFCASSVEGSGGTGFFGPGTRLTVL.

This clonotype has more than one count but fewer than ten. The chain links TRBV9 to TRBJ1-2; D perhaps matches TRBD1 (6 bases). This CDR3 spans 15 amino acids. Trimming left V 4 bases short and J 4 bases short, with 17 bases between. Per germline, CDR1 SGDLS and CDR2 YYNGEE. CDR3 region: CASSRGGRGLYGYTF. Here the CDR3 DNA reads TGTGCCAGCAGCCGGGGGGGCAGGGGCCTCTATGGCTACACCTTC.

The chain employs TRBV4-1 and TRBJ1-1, with 8 bases fitting TRBD1. CDR3 length: 14 amino acids. J gave up 8 bases and V 3 bases, and 8 bases lay outside the gene matches. Germline CDR1 is MGHRA and CDR2 is YSYEKL. CDR3 residues: CASSQPRQGKEAFF. In DNA, the CDR3 is TGCGCCAGCAGCCAGCCCCGACAGGGGAAAGAAGCTTTCTTT.